One and the same sample provided the 23 T cell receptor beta chains below, sequenced in a study of blood T cell repertoires in COVID-19 (dated by TCRdb to about 2020). Library preparation was by the immunoSEQ multiplex PCR assay. TCRdb retrieved this table from immuneACCESS and kept in-frame rearrangements only. Not all clones are present; in checked studies, unresolved V genes account for under half, and no reason is known for the remainder. The sample table contains roughly 320,000 clones; only one count was recorded for 85% to 90% of them. Together, the top ten hold 4% to 5% of the sample. The sequenced sample was PBMCs or T cells enriched from blood (not recorded which). These receptors were obtained from a man aged 25-45 years who had recovered from COVID-19.

The table lists this clone with a few counts. The chain uses TRBV28 and TRBJ1-4, with D possibly TRBD1 on 5 matching bases. The V end was cut by 2 bases, the J end by 2 bases, with 9 bases between. The germline gives CDR1 MDHEN, CDR2 SYDVKM. The CDR3 totals 15 residues. The CDR3 is CASSLVRGTNEKLFF. Here the CDR3 DNA reads TGTGCCAGCAGTTTAGTTCGGGGGACTAATGAAAAACTGTTTTTT.

This chain uses TRBV4-2 with TRBJ2-1; D is perhaps TRBD2 (6 bases). V was trimmed by 1 base and J by 0 bases, leaving 16 bases between them. The length of the CDR3 is 18 residues. From germline, CDR1 is LGHNA and CDR2 YNFKEQ. CDR3 in amino acids: CASSQGPIADISYNEQFF. The CDR3 DNA follows: TGTGCCAGCAGCCAAGGACCAATAGCGGATATCTCCTACAATGAGCAGTTCTTC.

The table lists this clone with a count of one. The chain couples TRBV18 to TRBJ2-5, with D unresolved. Trimming shortened V by 3 bases and J by 1 base, and 3 bases separated the two germline ends. This CDR3 comprises 12 residues. Germline CDR1 reads KGHSH; CDR2 reads LQKENI. The CDR3 is CASSPRQETQYF. In DNA form, the CDR3 reads TGTGCCAGCTCACCCCGCCAAGAGACCCAGTACTTC.

V usage is TRBV6-5 and J usage is TRBJ1-6; D gene unclear. The CDR3 contains 15 residues. The ends were cut back, 2 bases at V and 6 bases at J, with 11 bases in the middle. In germline, CDR1 is MNHEY, CDR2 SVGAGI. The CDR3 region is CASSYETVTNSPLHF. The DNA of the CDR3 is TGTGCCAGCAGTTACGAAACAGTGACTAATTCACCCCTCCACTTT.

V and J are TRBV6-1 and TRBJ2-5; 9 bases agree with TRBD2. The CDR3 has 15 amino acids. CDR1 and CDR2 from the germline V gene are MNHNS and SASEGT. V lost 3 bases and J lost 2; bases outside the gene matches: 4. The CDR3 nucleotides are TGTGCCAGCAGTGAGGCTAGCGGGACACAAGAGACCCAGTACTTC. This codes for CASSEASGTQETQYF.

The chain joins TRBV9 to TRBJ2-5; 9 nucleotides align to TRBD1. Losses at the gene ends were 3 bases for V and 3 bases for J; bases not matched to a gene: 3. There are 14 residues in the CDR3. Germline V gives CDR1 SGDLS, CDR2 YYNGEE. As DNA, the CDR3 is TGTGCCAGCAGCGCGACAGGGGGTAAAGAGACCCAGTACTTC. Its protein is CASSATGGKETQYF.

This chain uses TRBV2 with TRBJ1-5; TRBD1 agrees at 7 bases. The CDR3 spans 15 residues. Germline CDR1 and CDR2: SNHLY and FYNNEI. The J segment lost 4 bases and the V segment lost 4 bases, leaving 7 bases of the junction unmatched. CDR3 in amino acids: CASSGRQGRNQPQHF. The CDR3 DNA is TGTGCCAGCAGTGGACGACAGGGTAGAAATCAGCCCCAGCATTTT.

V usage is TRBV12-3 or TRBV12-4 and J usage is TRBJ1-1; 7 bases line up with TRBD1. Trimming at V came to 10 bases and at J to 6 bases, leaving 8 bases not matched to a gene. The CDR3 has 12 residues. The CDR3 DNA is TGTGCCACCACCGACAGGGTTTCTGAAGCTTTCTTT. Encoded protein: CATTDRVSEAFF.

The chain links TRBV12-3 or TRBV12-4 to TRBJ2-7; D is unresolved. This CDR3 has 11 amino acids. V was cut by 5 bases and J by 3 bases, with 5 bases left in between. The CDR3 here is CASSSIYEQYF. In DNA form, the CDR3 reads TGTGCCAGCAGTAGCATCTACGAGCAGTACTTC.

The chain employs TRBV25-1 and TRBJ2-3; 10 bases match TRBD2. CDR3 length: 17 residues. Germline V gene lookup returns CDR1 MGHDK and CDR2 SYGVNS. Unmatched junction bases numbered 14, after V lost 6 bases and J lost 5 bases. CDR3 nucleotide sequence: TGTGCCAGCAGCGGCCGGAGGGTAGCGGGAGGACAAGATACGCAGTATTTT. Amino acid sequence: CASSGRRVAGGQDTQYF.

The rearrangement joins TRBV2 to TRBJ1-2; 9 bases line up with TRBD1. Germline CDR1 and CDR2: SNHLY and FYNNEI. The length of the CDR3 is 14 residues. V gave up 8 bases and J gave up 5 bases; unmatched junction bases: 9. This CDR3 reads CASPVGQGPYGYTF. Written as DNA, the CDR3 is TGTGCCAGCCCCGTGGGACAGGGACCTTATGGCTACACCTTC.

This clone was counted a single time. The chain couples TRBV4-1 to TRBJ1-1; TRBD1 agrees at 7 bases. The trim removed 4 bases at V and 3 bases at J, leaving 5 bases unmatched. This CDR3 comprises 14 residues. The germline CDR1 and CDR2 sequences are MGHRA and YSYEKL. The CDR3 loop reads CASSPGTVDTEAFF. In nucleotides, the CDR3 is TGCGCCAGCAGCCCAGGGACAGTCGACACTGAAGCTTTCTTT.

This clone showed up just once. The chain has TRBV5-1 and TRBJ1-1; 7 bases map to TRBD1. Losses at the gene ends were 4 bases for V and 2 bases for J; bases not matched to a gene: 5. This CDR3 spans 14 amino acids. Per the germline V gene, CDR1 is SGHRS and CDR2 is YFSETQ. The CDR3 nucleotides are TGCGCCAGCAGCCCGGGACAGATAAACACTGAAGCTTTCTTT. Translation: CASSPGQINTEAFF. Complete variable domain (other parts from reference TRBV5-1 and TRBJ1-1): KAGVTQTPRYLIKTRGQQVTLSCSPISGHRSVSWYQQTPGQGLQFLFEYFSETQRNKGNFPGRFSGRQFSNSRSEMNVSTLELGDSALYLCASSPGQINTEAFFGQGTRLTVV.

The chain recombines TRBV3-1 (or the pseudogene TRBV3-2) with TRBJ2-7; TRBD2 matches at 9 bases. Losses at the gene ends were 0 bases for V and 6 bases for J; bases not matched to a gene: 12. Germline CDR1 reads LGHDT; CDR2 reads YNNKEL (reference sequence). CDR3 length equals 17 residues. The CDR3 DNA sequence: TGTGCCAGCAGCCAAGATCAGGGTAGCGGGAGAATCGGCGAGCAGTACTTC. Amino acids: CASSQDQGSGRIGEQYF.

The chain is built from TRBV5-1 and TRBJ2-3, with 7 nucleotides matching TRBD2. Germline V gene lookup returns CDR1 SGHRS and CDR2 YFSETQ. This CDR3 contains 15 residues. V gave up 4 bases and J gave up 2 bases; unmatched junction bases: 7. CDR3 amino acids: CASSPTGTNTDTQYF. Written as DNA, the CDR3 is TGCGCCAGCAGCCCGACCGGGACTAACACAGATACGCAGTATTTT.

The CDR3 protein is CITVSNQPQHF. The CDR3 nucleotides read TGCATTACAGTTAGCAATCAGCCCCAGCATTTT. This rearrangement joins TRBV20-1 to TRBJ1-5; D is uncertain. CDR3 length equals 11 residues. CDR1 is DFQATT and CDR2 is SNEGSKA in the germline V gene (reference sequence).

CDR3 coding DNA: TGTGCCAGCAAGAGTGGAGGGATTAGAGCCGGGGAGCTGTTTTTT. This codes for CASKSGGIRAGELFF. The chain combines TRBV28 with TRBJ2-2, with D possibly TRBD2 on 6 matching bases. The CDR3 is 15 amino acids. V dropped 7 bases and J dropped 6 bases, with 18 bases sitting between them. Looked up from germline, CDR1 is MDHEN and CDR2 is SYDVKM.

The chain recombines TRBV12-3 or TRBV12-4 with TRBJ2-7; 7 nucleotides align to TRBD1. The CDR3 has 13 amino acids. V lost 6 bases to trimming and J lost 0 bases; unmatched junction nucleotides: 2. In nucleotides, the CDR3 is TGTGCCAGCAGCACAGGGGCCTCCTACGAGCAGTACTTC. It encodes CASSTGASYEQYF.

This clone was detected once. A much bigger clone sits one base away, suggesting this may be a read error. J is TRBJ2-2 and V is TRBV4-2; weak D call: TRBD1 (5 bases). Germline loops: CDR1 LGHNA, CDR2 YNFKEQ. Trimming shortened V by 6 bases and J by 6 bases, and 8 bases separated the two germline ends. This CDR3 is 12 amino acids long. CDR3 sequence reads: CASSPGSGELFF. CDR3 sequence (DNA): TGTGCCAGCAGTCCAGGGTCCGGGGAGCTGTTTTTT.

CDR3 nucleotides: TGTGCCAGCTCACCCGGCTCGAGGAGTCAGCCCCAGCATTTT. Its protein is CASSPGSRSQPQHF. The rearrangement links TRBV18 to TRBJ1-5; no definite D call. Germline V gene data show CDR1 as KGHSH and CDR2 as LQKENI. The CDR3 has 14 residues. With 3 bases removed from V and 6 bases from J, the gap between germline ends came to 12 bases.

This clone has only a few counts. A read error may account for a junction end that differs from germline. V gene TRBV5-6 combines with J gene TRBJ2-7, with 8 bases that match TRBD1. Per germline, CDR1 SGHDT and CDR2 YYEEEE. This CDR3 has 11 amino acids. The CDR3 nucleotides read TGTGCCAGCAGCTCGGACAGGGTGGAATGCTTC. This gives the protein CASSSDRVECF.

This sequence joins TRBV10-2 and TRBJ2-7; TRBD2 agrees at 11 bases. V gave up 0 bases and J gave up 7 bases; unmatched junction bases: 5. The CDR3 extends over 15 amino acids. CDR1 is WSHSY and CDR2 is SAAADI in the germline V gene. The CDR3 DNA sequence: TGCGCCAGCAGTGAGTCGCCTAGCGGGGGGTATGAGCAGTACTTC. Residues: CASSESPSGGYEQYF.

The chain employs TRBV5-5 and TRBJ2-5; no clear D. CDR3 length: 15 residues. CDR1 and CDR2 from the germline V gene are SGHKS and YYEKEE (reference sequence). The ends were cut back, 6 bases at V and 3 bases at J, with 18 bases in the middle. The CDR3 DNA reads TGTGCCAGCAACCCCTTCAAGTCAACTAAAGAGACCCAGTACTTC. Amino acid sequence: CASNPFKSTKETQYF.